This TCR beta chain is drawn from a study of human T cells and chemical hapten exposure. Study observations and caveats: Alopecia affected the donors, so their immune response may differ from healthy people's. The count of PT1 expanded TCRs correlated positively with patch test score.

Time point here: pre-sensitization, week 0. The treatment is: therapeutic diphenylcyclopropenone sensitization with weekly scalp DPC. Donors, patients with alopecia ranging from 18 to 70 years old and judged suitable for DPC, provided samples. This clonotype was observed a handful of times. What it recognizes is unknown. V gave up 8 bases and J gave up 2 bases, with 16 bases separating them. The CDR3 runs 15 residues. Germline-derived CDR1 and CDR2 are SNHLY and FYNNEI. A single record per CDR3 protein comes from TCRdb applying MiXCR to the RACE reads. The profile shows tens of thousands of distinct CDR3 sequences, 7.5% to 8% of them singletons.

Sample: whole blood, taken in connection with sensitization to the hapten diphenylcyclopropenone (DPC). This TCR was sampled from a woman aged 50 to 65 with alopecia areata. Some clones in this sample may be carry-over from other donors' samples. The chain has TRBV2 and TRBJ2-1; D is uncertain. The CDR3 sequence: CASLDRKNAYNEQFF. CDR3 DNA: TGTGCCAGCCTAGATCGGAAGAACGCCTACAATGAGCAGTTCTTC.